The 21 T cell receptor beta chains given below trace back to one sample, sequenced in a study of blood T cell repertoires in COVID-19. Here immunoSEQ multiplex PCR was the method, and the copy in TCRdb shows in-frame clones only, minus some. The table lists 200,000 to 250,000 clones, 75% to 85% of them singletons. Sequenced: peripheral blood. Receptors were obtained from a woman aged 45-59 years with acute or convalescent COVID-19.

The rearrangement uses TRBV6-2 or TRBV6-3 and TRBJ2-7; possibly TRBD1 for D (5 bases). This CDR3 comprises 16 residues. Germline loops: CDR1 MNHEY, CDR2 SVGEGT. The V end was cut by 3 bases, the J end by 0 bases, with 15 bases between. The CDR3 DNA reads as TGTGCCAGCAGTTATTTTGGAGTCAGGGACTCCTACGAGCAGTACTTC. Translating it yields CASSYFGVRDSYEQYF.

The chain uses TRBV19 and TRBJ2-3, with TRBD2 matching over 10 bases. CDR1 is LNHDA, CDR2 SQIVND, per germline (reference sequence). This CDR3 comprises 16 residues. V was pared by 2 bases and J by 5 bases, with 7 bases of the junction left unmatched. CDR3 bases: TGTGCCAGTAGTATATCAGCTAGCGGGGGTCAAGATACGCAGTATTTT. It codes for CASSISASGGQDTQYF.

The rearrangement links TRBV27 to TRBJ2-7, with D perhaps matching TRBD2 (6 bases). Deletions cut 2 bases from V and 3 bases from J, with 17 bases between. This CDR3 has 16 residues. Germline-derived CDR1 and CDR2 are MNHEY and SMNVEV (reference sequence). The CDR3 nucleotides read TGTGCCAGCAGTTTACAGCCGGGGGTATCGGTCTACGAGCAGTACTTC. It is translated as CASSLQPGVSVYEQYF.

The V and J genes are TRBV11-2 and TRBJ2-5; 9 bases fit TRBD1. Germline trimming cut 5 bases from V and 8 bases from J; bases unmatched to any gene: 9. From germline, CDR1 is SGHAT and CDR2 FQNNGV. This CDR3 has 14 amino acids. CDR3 region: CASSMVGTGFTQYF. Written as DNA, the CDR3 is TGTGCCAGCAGCATGGTGGGGACAGGGTTTACCCAGTACTTC.

This clone has only one observation. The V gene is TRBV28, the J gene TRBJ2-7, with 10 bases matching TRBD1. The junction had 9 bases not matched to a gene; V was cut back by 10 bases and J by 3 bases. Germline V gene sequence: CDR1 MDHEN, CDR2 SYDVKM. This CDR3 comprises 14 residues. This CDR3 is CAIGGQGSIYEQYF. The DNA of the CDR3 is TGTGCCATCGGGGGACAGGGGTCCATCTACGAGCAGTACTTC.

The chain uses TRBV18 and TRBJ1-4; perhaps TRBD1 as D (5 bases). The germline gives CDR1 KGHSH, CDR2 LQKENI. The germline V and J ends were trimmed by 11 bases and 5 bases, with 12 bases remaining between them. The CDR3 is made up of 12 amino acids. The CDR3 DNA reads as TGTGCCTCAGGAAACAGGAATGAAAAACTGTTTTTT. Encoded protein: CASGNRNEKLFF. Looking up the rest from reference TRBV18 and TRBJ1-4 gives the full variable domain: NAGVMQNPRHLVRRRGQEARLRCSPMKGHSHVYWYRQLPEEGLKFMVYLQKENIIDESGMPKERFSAEFPKEGPSILRIQQVVRGDSAAYFCASGNRNEKLFFGSGTQLSVL.

This clone has just a few counts. This specimen includes other DNA sequences encoding the same CDR3. The chain has TRBV30 and TRBJ2-7, with TRBD1 matching over 8 bases. The CDR3 is 12 amino acids. After removal of 1 base from V and 6 bases from J, the junction contained 2 bases not matched to a gene. Germline CDR1 and CDR2: GTSNPN and SVGIG (reference sequence). The CDR3 loop is CAWSGTGSEQYF. The CDR3 nucleotides are TGTGCCTGGAGTGGGACAGGGAGCGAGCAGTACTTC.

This clone was counted once. The chain employs TRBV9 and TRBJ1-4, with no clear D. Per the germline V gene, CDR1 is SGDLS and CDR2 is YYNGEE. Deletions cut 2 bases from V and 8 bases from J, with 16 bases between. The length of the CDR3 is 15 residues. Written as DNA, the CDR3 is TGTGCCAGCAGCGTTTCCCCAGCGGGTCGGGAAAAACTGTTTTTT. It codes for CASSVSPAGREKLFF.

J is TRBJ1-1 and V is TRBV19; possibly TRBD1 for D (6 bases). Germline CDR1 and CDR2: LNHDA and SQIVND (reference sequence). This CDR3 region has 15 residues. Trimming removed 3 bases from V and 2 bases from J, with 13 bases in between. The DNA of the CDR3 is TGTGCCAGTAGTATTGGGGGCCAGGTTAACACTGAAGCTTTCTTT. This gives the protein CASSIGGQVNTEAFF.

The chain recombines TRBV7-2 with TRBJ2-5; 7 bases are a match to TRBD1. Germline V gives CDR1 SGHTA, CDR2 FQGNSA. CDR3 length: 16 residues. With V trimmed by 4 bases and J by 5 bases, 13 bases remained unmatched. CDR3 coding DNA: TGTGCCAGCAGCTCTAGGACAGGAGATGACGAGGAGACCCAGTACTTC. Encoded protein: CASSSRTGDDEETQYF.

This chain connects TRBV11-2 to TRBJ2-3; D unresolved. There are 14 residues in the CDR3. The germline gives CDR1 SGHAT, CDR2 FQNNGV. V was shortened by 3 bases and J by 6 bases, with 13 bases between the two germline ends. The CDR3 is CASSFCPRHDTQYF. CDR3 nucleotide sequence: TGTGCCAGCAGCTTTTGCCCCAGACATGATACGCAGTATTTT.

V usage is TRBV4-2 and J usage is TRBJ2-4; TRBD1 matches 9 bases. V was clipped by 0 bases and J by 8 bases; unmatched bases: 2. The CDR3 totals 14 residues. Germline V CDR1 and CDR2: LGHNA, YNFKEQ. For the CDR3, the DNA is TGTGCCAGCAGCCAAGAGGGGACAGGGCACATTCAGTACTTC. Its translation is CASSQEGTGHIQYF.

The J gene is TRBJ1-5, the V gene TRBV7-6, with TRBD1 as a possible D gene (6 bases). There are 17 residues in the CDR3. The germline CDR1 and CDR2 sequences are SGHVS and FNYEAQ. With 2 bases removed from V and 0 bases from J, the gap between germline ends came to 14 bases. The CDR3 loop reads CASSLWPGAISNQPQHF. The CDR3 nucleotides read TGTGCCAGCAGCTTATGGCCAGGGGCCATTAGCAATCAGCCCCAGCATTTT.

V and J are TRBV28 and TRBJ1-4; D gene unclear. This CDR3 has 16 residues. CDR1 is MDHEN and CDR2 is SYDVKM in the germline V gene. The germline V and J ends were trimmed by 2 bases and 2 bases, with 12 bases remaining between them. CDR3: CASSLGVRFTNEKLFF. The CDR3 DNA follows: TGTGCCAGCAGTTTAGGTGTGCGGTTCACTAATGAAAAACTGTTTTTT.

As regards this clone: This sample also contains other DNA sequences that code for the same CDR3. The V gene is TRBV28, the J gene TRBJ1-4, with D perhaps matching TRBD1 (5 bases). CDR3 length: 15 residues. The germline V and J ends were trimmed by 3 bases and 0 bases, with 8 bases remaining between them. Per the germline V gene, CDR1 is MDHEN and CDR2 is SYDVKM. CDR3 coding DNA: TGTGCCAGCAGTTTTAGGGGTGCAACTAATGAAAAACTGTTTTTT. It encodes CASSFRGATNEKLFF.

V is TRBV19 and J is TRBJ1-1, with TRBD1 as a possible D gene (6 bases). Germline V lookup: CDR1 LNHDA, CDR2 SQIVND (reference sequence). The CDR3 is 15 residues long. Trimming shortened V by 5 bases and J by 5 bases, and 18 bases separated the two germline ends. The CDR3 reads CASSFSDRSWTEAFF. CDR3 nucleotides: TGTGCCAGTAGTTTCTCCGACAGGTCATGGACTGAAGCTTTCTTT. The full variable domain, with the rest looked up from reference TRBV19 and TRBJ1-1, is DGGITQSPKYLFRKEGQNVTLSCEQNLNHDAMYWYRQDPGQGLRLIYYSQIVNDFQKGDIAEGYSVSREKKESFPLTVTSAQKNPTAFYLCASSFSDRSWTEAFFGQGTRLTVV.

The chain couples TRBV29-1 to TRBJ2-7; 12 positions match TRBD1. With 6 bases clipped from V and 3 bases from J, the junction kept 6 bases outside the gene matches. Per germline, CDR1 SQVTM and CDR2 ANQGSEA. The CDR3 runs 14 residues. CDR3 bases: TGCAGCGTCGAGGGGACAGGGGGCGACTACGAGCAGTACTTC. Its translation: CSVEGTGGDYEQYF.

This chain uses TRBV6-4 with TRBJ1-5; D is ambiguous. This CDR3 comprises 15 residues. V lost 2 bases and J 3 bases, leaving 11 bases between the germline ends. Per germline, CDR1 MRHNA and CDR2 SNTAGT. Here the CDR3 reads CASSDLWALNQPQHF. CDR3 DNA sequence: TGTGCCAGCAGTGACCTATGGGCACTCAATCAGCCCCAGCATTTT.

The chain couples TRBV30 to TRBJ1-6; the match to TRBD1 covers 7 bases. Trimming removed 3 bases from V and 9 bases from J; junction bases left unmatched: 11. The V gene's germline CDR1 is GTSNPN and CDR2 SVGIG (reference sequence). The length of the CDR3 is 15 residues. The DNA for the CDR3 is TGTGCCTGGAGCCCCGGGACAGTCTCGACTTCACCCCTCCACTTT. This gives the protein CAWSPGTVSTSPLHF.

The rearrangement joins TRBV5-1 to TRBJ1-2; TRBD1 aligns across 7 bases. Germline V gene data show CDR1 as SGHRS and CDR2 as YFSETQ. With V trimmed by 3 bases and J by 3 bases, 8 bases remained unmatched. This CDR3 is built from 15 residues. The CDR3 region is CASSWRGQADYGYTF. The CDR3 nucleotides are TGCGCCAGCAGCTGGAGAGGACAGGCGGACTATGGCTACACCTTC.

The chain couples TRBV3-1 (or the pseudogene TRBV3-2) to TRBJ1-1, with D uncertain. V lost 2 bases to trimming and J lost 0 bases, with 7 bases between them. The CDR3 loop spans 14 amino acids. CDR1 is LGHDT and CDR2 is YNNKEL in the germline V gene (reference sequence). DNA for the CDR3: TGTGCCAGCAGCCAATTTAGTCTGAACACTGAAGCTTTCTTT. This translates into CASSQFSLNTEAFF.